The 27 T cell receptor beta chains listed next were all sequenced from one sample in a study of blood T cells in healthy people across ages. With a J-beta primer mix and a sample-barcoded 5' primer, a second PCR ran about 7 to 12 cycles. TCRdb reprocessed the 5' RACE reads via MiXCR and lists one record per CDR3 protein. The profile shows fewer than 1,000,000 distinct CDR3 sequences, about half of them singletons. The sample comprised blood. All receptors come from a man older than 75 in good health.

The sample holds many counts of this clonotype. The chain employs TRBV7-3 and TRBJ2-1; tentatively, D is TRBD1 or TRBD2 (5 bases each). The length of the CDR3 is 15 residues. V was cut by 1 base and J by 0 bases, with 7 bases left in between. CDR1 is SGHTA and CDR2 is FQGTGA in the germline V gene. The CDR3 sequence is CASSLKGSSYNEQFF. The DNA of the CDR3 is TGTGCCAGCAGCTTAAAGGGGAGCTCCTACAATGAGCAGTTCTTC.

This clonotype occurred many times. In nucleotides, the CDR3 is TGTGCCATCAGTGGAGGACAAAGCTACGAGCAGTACTTC. This codes for CAISGGQSYEQYF. This chain links TRBV10-3 with TRBJ2-7; TRBD1 might be the D (5 bases). Germline V CDR1 and CDR2: ENHRY, SYGVKD. V gave up 4 bases and J gave up 3 bases, with 10 bases separating them. The CDR3 loop spans 13 amino acids.

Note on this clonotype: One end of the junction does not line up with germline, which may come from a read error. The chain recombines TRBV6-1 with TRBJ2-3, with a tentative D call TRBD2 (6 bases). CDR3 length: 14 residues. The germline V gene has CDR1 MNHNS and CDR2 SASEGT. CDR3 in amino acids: CASCPGASTDTQYF. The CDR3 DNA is TGTGCCAGCTGTCCGGGAGCAAGCACGGATACGCAGTATTTT.

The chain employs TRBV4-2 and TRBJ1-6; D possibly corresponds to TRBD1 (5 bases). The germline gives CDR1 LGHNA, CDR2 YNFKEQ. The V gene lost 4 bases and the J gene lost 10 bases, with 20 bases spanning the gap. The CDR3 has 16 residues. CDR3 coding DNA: TGTGCCAGCAGCCCGGGGGGGACTGCTAATGGCTCACCCCTCCACTTT. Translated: CASSPGGTANGSPLHF.

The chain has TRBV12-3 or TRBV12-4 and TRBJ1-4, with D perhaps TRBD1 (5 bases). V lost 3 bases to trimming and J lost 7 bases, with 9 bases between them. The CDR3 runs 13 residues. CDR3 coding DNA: TGTGCCAGCAGTTTGAGGGGTGGTGAAAAACTGTTTTTT. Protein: CASSLRGGEKLFF.

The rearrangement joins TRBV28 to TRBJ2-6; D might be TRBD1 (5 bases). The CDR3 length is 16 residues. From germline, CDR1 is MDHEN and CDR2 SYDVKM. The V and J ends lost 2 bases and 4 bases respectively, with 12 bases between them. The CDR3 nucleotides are TGTGCCAGCAGTTTACCACAGGACGCGGGGGCCAACGTCCTGACTTTC. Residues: CASSLPQDAGANVLTF.

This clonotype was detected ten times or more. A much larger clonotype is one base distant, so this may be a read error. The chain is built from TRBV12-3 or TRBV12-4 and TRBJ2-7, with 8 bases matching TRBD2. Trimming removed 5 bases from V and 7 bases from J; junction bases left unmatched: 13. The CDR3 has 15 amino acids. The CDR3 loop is CASSPREGHYNEQYF. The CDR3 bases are TGTGCCAGCAGTCCCCGGGAGGGCCACTACAATGAGCAGTACTTC.

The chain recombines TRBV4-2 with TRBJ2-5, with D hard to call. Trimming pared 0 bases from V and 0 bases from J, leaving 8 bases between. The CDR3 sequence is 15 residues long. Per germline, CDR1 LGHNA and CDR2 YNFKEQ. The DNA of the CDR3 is TGTGCCAGCAGCCAAGATCGGACGGACCAAGAGACCCAGTACTTC. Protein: CASSQDRTDQETQYF.

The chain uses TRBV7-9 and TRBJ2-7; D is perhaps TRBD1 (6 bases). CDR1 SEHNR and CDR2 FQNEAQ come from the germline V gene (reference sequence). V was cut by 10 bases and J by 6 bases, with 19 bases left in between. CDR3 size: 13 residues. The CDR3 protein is CATSRTGSAEQYF. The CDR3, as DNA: TGTGCCACCAGTAGAACAGGGTCTGCCGAGCAGTACTTC.

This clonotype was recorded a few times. As DNA, the CDR3 is TGTGCCAGCATCCCCGGGACAGGGTTCTACGAGCAGTACTTC. It codes for CASIPGTGFYEQYF. This rearrangement joins TRBV7-2 to TRBJ2-5, with 9 bases that match TRBD1. With the DNA end fitting TRBJ2-7 better, the J assignment may be wrong. The CDR3 is made up of 14 amino acids. Germline CDR1 SGHTA, CDR2 FQGNSA.

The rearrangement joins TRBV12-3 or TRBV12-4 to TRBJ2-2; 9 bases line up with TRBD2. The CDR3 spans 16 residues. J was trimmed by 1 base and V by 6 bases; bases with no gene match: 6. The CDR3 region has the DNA TGTGCCAGCAGCCACTCACTAGCGGGGAACACCGGGGAGCTGTTTTTT. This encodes CASSHSLAGNTGELFF.

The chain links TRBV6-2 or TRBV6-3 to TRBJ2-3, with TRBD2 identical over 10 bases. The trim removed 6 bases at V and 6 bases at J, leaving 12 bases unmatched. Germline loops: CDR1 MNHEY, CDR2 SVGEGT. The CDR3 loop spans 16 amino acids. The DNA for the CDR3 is TGTGCCAGCAGCTCCCCGGGACTAGCGACCCCGGATACGCAGTATTTT. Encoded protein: CASSSPGLATPDTQYF.

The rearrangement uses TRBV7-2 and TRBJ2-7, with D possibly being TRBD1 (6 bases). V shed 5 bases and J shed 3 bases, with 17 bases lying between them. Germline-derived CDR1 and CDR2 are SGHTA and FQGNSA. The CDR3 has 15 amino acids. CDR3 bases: TGTGCCAGCAGCCAGCAGGGGTATAGAGTCTACGAGCAGTACTTC. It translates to CASSQQGYRVYEQYF.

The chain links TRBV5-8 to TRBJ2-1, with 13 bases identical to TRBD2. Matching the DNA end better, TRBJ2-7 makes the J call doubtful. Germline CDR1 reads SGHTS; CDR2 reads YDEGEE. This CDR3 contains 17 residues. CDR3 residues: CASSLGLGTSGNNEQYF. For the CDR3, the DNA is TGTGCCAGCAGCTTGGGTCTCGGGACTAGCGGGAACAATGAGCAGTACTTC.

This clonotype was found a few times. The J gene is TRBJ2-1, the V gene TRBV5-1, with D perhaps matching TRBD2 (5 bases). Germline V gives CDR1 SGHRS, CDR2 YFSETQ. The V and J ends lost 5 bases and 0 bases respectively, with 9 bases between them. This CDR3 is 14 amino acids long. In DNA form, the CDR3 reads TGCGCCAGCAGACTAGACGCCTCCTACAATGAGCAGTTCTTC. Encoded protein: CASRLDASYNEQFF. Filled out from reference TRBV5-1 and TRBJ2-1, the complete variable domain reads KAGVTQTPRYLIKTRGQQVTLSCSPISGHRSVSWYQQTPGQGLQFLFEYFSETQRNKGNFPGRFSGRQFSNSRSEMNVSTLELGDSALYLCASRLDASYNEQFFGPGTRLTVL.

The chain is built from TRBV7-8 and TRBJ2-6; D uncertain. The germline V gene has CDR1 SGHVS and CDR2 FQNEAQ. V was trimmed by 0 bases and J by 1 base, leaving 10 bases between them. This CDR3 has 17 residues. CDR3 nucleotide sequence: TGTGCCAGCAGCTTAGCGCTCGGAGATTCTGGGGCCAACGTCCTGACTTTC. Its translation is CASSLALGDSGANVLTF.

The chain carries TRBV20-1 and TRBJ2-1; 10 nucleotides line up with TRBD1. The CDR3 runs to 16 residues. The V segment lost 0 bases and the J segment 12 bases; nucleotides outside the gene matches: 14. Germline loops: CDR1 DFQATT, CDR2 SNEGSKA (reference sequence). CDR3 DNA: TGCAGTGCTAGAGATCATGTCGGGACAGGGGCCGAAGGGCAGTTCTTC. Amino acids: CSARDHVGTGAEGQFF.

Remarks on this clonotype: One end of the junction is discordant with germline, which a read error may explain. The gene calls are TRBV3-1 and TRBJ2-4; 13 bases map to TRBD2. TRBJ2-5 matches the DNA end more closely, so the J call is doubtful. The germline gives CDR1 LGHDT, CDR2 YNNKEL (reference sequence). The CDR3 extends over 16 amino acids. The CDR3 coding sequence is TGTGCTAGCAGCCTCCGGACTAGCGGGAGTGCAGAGACCCAGTACTTC. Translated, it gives CASSLRTSGSAETQYF.

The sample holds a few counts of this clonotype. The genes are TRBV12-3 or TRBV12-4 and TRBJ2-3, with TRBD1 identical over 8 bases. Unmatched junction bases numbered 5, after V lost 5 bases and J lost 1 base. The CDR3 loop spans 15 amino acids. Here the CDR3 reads CASSPTGVRTDTQYF. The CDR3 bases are TGTGCCAGCAGTCCGACAGGGGTTCGCACAGATACGCAGTATTTT.

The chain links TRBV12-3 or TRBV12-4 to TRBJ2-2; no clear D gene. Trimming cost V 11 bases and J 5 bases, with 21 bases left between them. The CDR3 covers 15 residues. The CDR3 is CASTRWAVGTGELFF. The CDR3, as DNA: TGTGCCTCGACTCGGTGGGCGGTCGGAACCGGGGAGCTGTTTTTT.

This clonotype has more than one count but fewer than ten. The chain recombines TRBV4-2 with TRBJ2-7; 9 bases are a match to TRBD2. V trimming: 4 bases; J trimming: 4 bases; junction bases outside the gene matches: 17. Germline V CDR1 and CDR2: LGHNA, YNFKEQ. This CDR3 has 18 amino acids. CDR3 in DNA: TGTGCCAGCAGCCGAGTCCTTAGGCGGGAGGGCCGGTGGTACGAGCAGTACTTC. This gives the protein CASSRVLRREGRWYEQYF.

CDR3: CASSASGSNTGELFF. CDR3 DNA sequence: TGTGCCAGCAGCGCTAGCGGATCGAACACCGGGGAGCTGTTTTTT. The V gene is TRBV9, the J gene TRBJ2-2, with 7 bases aligning to TRBD2. The CDR3 runs to 15 residues. V was clipped by 3 bases and J by 0 bases; unmatched bases: 2. From germline, CDR1 is SGDLS and CDR2 YYNGEE.

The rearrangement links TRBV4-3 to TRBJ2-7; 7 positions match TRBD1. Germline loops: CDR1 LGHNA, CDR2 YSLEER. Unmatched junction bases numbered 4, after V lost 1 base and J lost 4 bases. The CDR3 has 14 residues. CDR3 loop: CASSQGRGRYEQYF. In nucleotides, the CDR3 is TGCGCCAGCAGCCAAGGTAGGGGGCGATACGAGCAGTACTTC.

The CDR3 loop is CASSYGRRGRQETQYF. CDR3 DNA: TGTGCCAGCAGTTACGGACGGCGGGGTAGGCAAGAGACCCAGTACTTC. The chain has TRBV6-6 and TRBJ2-5, with TRBD2 as a possible D gene (6 bases). The CDR3 totals 16 residues. With 2 bases removed from V and 2 bases from J, the gap between germline ends came to 15 bases. Germline V gene data show CDR1 as MNHNY and CDR2 as SVGAGI (reference sequence).

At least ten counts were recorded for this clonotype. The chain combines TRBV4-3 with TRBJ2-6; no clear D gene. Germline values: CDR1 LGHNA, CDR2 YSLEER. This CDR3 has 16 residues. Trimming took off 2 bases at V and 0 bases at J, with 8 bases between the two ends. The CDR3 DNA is TGCGCCAGCAGCCAAAGGACGACCTCTGGGGCCAACGTCCTGACTTTC. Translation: CASSQRTTSGANVLTF.

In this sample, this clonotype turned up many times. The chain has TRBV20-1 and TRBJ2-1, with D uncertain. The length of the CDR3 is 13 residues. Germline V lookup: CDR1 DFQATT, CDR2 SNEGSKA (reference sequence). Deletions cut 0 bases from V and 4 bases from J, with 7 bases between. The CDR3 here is CSARDLLYNEQFF. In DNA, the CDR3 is TGCAGTGCTAGAGATTTGTTGTACAATGAGCAGTTCTTC.

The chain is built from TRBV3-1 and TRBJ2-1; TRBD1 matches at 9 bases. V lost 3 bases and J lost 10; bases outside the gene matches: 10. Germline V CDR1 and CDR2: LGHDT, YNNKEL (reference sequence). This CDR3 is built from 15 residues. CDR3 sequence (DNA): TGTGCCAGCAGCCAGGGGCACAGGGGGCCCTACGAGCAGTTCTTC. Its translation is CASSQGHRGPYEQFF.